A selection of T cell receptor beta chains follows, all from one sample in a study of blood T cell repertoires in COVID-19. Here immunoSEQ multiplex PCR was the method, and the copy in TCRdb shows in-frame clones only, minus some. The sample consists of about 200,000 clones, roughly 90% of them appearing once. Material: peripheral blood. The receptors were gathered from a woman in her 70s with acute or convalescent COVID-19. Each CDR3 is given with its conserved first and last residue. The order of the fields is CDR3 protein, CDR3 DNA, J gene, clone size, D gene, V gene. A D gene is named only where the DNA matches it firmly. Not every row has a clone size; where given, it reads once, few, many or a size class.

CDR3 protein: CASSDNRGRRGQPQHF; CDR3 DNA: TGTGCCAGCAGCGACAACAGGGGGCGGAGGGGTCAGCCCCAGCATTTT; J gene: TRBJ1-5; clone size: -; D gene: TRBD1; V gene: TRBV28
CDR3 protein: CASSVANSPLHF; CDR3 DNA: TGTGCCAGCAGTGTTGCGAATTCACCCCTCCACTTT; J gene: TRBJ1-6; clone size: -; D gene: -; V gene: TRBV2
CDR3 protein: CASSYGLHYNVEQFF; CDR3 DNA: TGTGCCAGCAGTTACGGGCTACATTACAATGTCGAGCAGTTCTTC; J gene: TRBJ2-1; clone size: -; D gene: -; V gene: TRBV6-5
CDR3 protein: CASSRTGENTEAFF; CDR3 DNA: TGCGCCAGCAGCCGGACAGGTGAGAACACTGAAGCTTTCTTT; J gene: TRBJ1-1; clone size: -; D gene: TRBD1; V gene: TRBV5-1
CDR3 protein: CASSLGQGNTEAFF; CDR3 DNA: TGTGCCAGCAGTCTAGGACAGGGTAACACTGAAGCTTTCTTT; J gene: TRBJ1-1; clone size: few; D gene: TRBD1; V gene: TRBV2
CDR3 protein: CASSVGLAGTNEQFF; CDR3 DNA: TGTGCCAGCAGCGTCGGACTAGCGGGGACCAATGAGCAGTTCTTC; J gene: TRBJ2-1; clone size: -; D gene: TRBD2; V gene: TRBV5-4
CDR3 protein: CASSSRGSQETQYF; CDR3 DNA: TGCGCCAGCAGCTCCAGGGGATCCCAAGAGACCCAGTACTTC; J gene: TRBJ2-5; clone size: -; D gene: -; V gene: TRBV5-1
CDR3 protein: CASSYRSHPTYEQYF; CDR3 DNA: TGTGCCAGCAGTTACAGATCCCACCCGACCTACGAGCAGTACTTC; J gene: TRBJ2-7; clone size: -; D gene: -; V gene: TRBV27
CDR3 protein: CASSLKGEGNTIYF; CDR3 DNA: TGCGCCAGCAGCTTGAAAGGGGAAGGAAACACCATATATTTT; J gene: TRBJ1-3; clone size: -; D gene: -; V gene: TRBV5-1
CDR3 protein: CASSYSSGTPPVEQYF; CDR3 DNA: TGTGCCAGCAGTTACTCGTCCGGGACTCCGCCGGTGGAGCAGTACTTC; J gene: TRBJ2-7; clone size: once; D gene: -; V gene: TRBV6-5
CDR3 protein: CASSKAGGSTDTQYF; CDR3 DNA: TGTGCCAGCAGCAAAGCGGGAGGGAGCACAGATACGCAGTATTTT; J gene: TRBJ2-3; clone size: few; D gene: TRBD2; V gene: TRBV7-3
CDR3 protein: CASSLALAGVSEQFF; CDR3 DNA: TGTGCCAGCAGCTTAGCACTAGCGGGAGTCTCTGAGCAGTTCTTC; J gene: TRBJ2-1; clone size: -; D gene: TRBD2; V gene: TRBV7-3
CDR3 protein: CASSKGLPNEQFF; CDR3 DNA: TGTGCCAGCAGCAAGGGACTACCAAATGAGCAGTTCTTC; J gene: TRBJ2-1; clone size: -; D gene: -; V gene: TRBV21-1
CDR3 protein: CTSSQGRLAGGPAKNIQYF; CDR3 DNA: TGCACCAGCAGCCAAGGAAGACTAGCGGGAGGGCCGGCCAAAAACATTCAGTACTTC; J gene: TRBJ2-4; clone size: -; D gene: -; V gene: TRBV1
CDR3 protein: CASSGYLRVREKLFF; CDR3 DNA: TGTGCCAGCAGCGGTTACTTGAGGGTACGGGAAAAACTGTTTTTT; J gene: TRBJ1-4; clone size: -; D gene: -; V gene: TRBV9
CDR3 protein: CASSQTPGTGSVGNYGYTF; CDR3 DNA: TGTGCCAGCAGCCAAACCCCCGGGACAGGGAGCGTAGGTAACTATGGCTACACCTTC; J gene: TRBJ1-2; clone size: -; D gene: TRBD1; V gene: TRBV3-1/TRBV3-2
CDR3 protein: CASSLGVGAGQFF; CDR3 DNA: TGCGCCAGCAGCTTGGGGGTGGGAGCGGGGCAGTTCTTC; J gene: TRBJ2-1; clone size: -; D gene: -; V gene: TRBV5-1
CDR3 protein: CASSDPGQGWETQYF; CDR3 DNA: TGTGCCAGCAGTGACCCTGGACAAGGGTGGGAGACCCAGTACTTC; J gene: TRBJ2-5; clone size: -; D gene: -; V gene: TRBV25-1
CDR3 protein: CASSQYRLAGTYEQYF; CDR3 DNA: TGCGCCAGCAGCCAATACCGACTAGCGGGGACCTACGAGCAGTACTTC; J gene: TRBJ2-7; clone size: -; D gene: TRBD2; V gene: TRBV4-3
CDR3 protein: CASSSEGLNTEAFF; CDR3 DNA: TGTGCCAGCAGCTCAGAGGGTTTGAACACTGAAGCTTTCTTT; J gene: TRBJ1-1; clone size: -; D gene: -; V gene: TRBV7-9